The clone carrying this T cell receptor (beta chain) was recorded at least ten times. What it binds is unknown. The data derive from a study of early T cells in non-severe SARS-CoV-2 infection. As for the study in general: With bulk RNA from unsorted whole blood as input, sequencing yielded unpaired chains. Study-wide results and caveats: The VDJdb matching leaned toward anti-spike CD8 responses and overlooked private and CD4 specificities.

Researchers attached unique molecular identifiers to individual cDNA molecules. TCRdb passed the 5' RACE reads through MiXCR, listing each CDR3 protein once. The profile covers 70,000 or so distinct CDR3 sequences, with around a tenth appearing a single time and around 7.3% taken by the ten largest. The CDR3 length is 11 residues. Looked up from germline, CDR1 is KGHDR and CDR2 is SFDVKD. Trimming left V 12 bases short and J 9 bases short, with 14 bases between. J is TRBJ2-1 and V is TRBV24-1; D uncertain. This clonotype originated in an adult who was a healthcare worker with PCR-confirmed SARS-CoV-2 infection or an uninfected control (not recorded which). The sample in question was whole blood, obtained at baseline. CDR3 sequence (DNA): TGTGCCCCCCGGCTCCACGGTGAGCAGTTCTTC. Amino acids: CAPRLHGEQFF.